This TCR beta chain derives from a study of regulatory T cells in long-lasting Graves disease. Investigators prepared the TCR beta libraries by applying iRepertoire HTBI primers and Arm-PCR of CDR3 regions. TCRdb re-analysed the multiplex PCR reads in MiXCR, keeping a single row per CDR3 protein. The sample lists around 400,000 distinct CDR3 sequences, over 20% occurring once. Specified time point: persistent/refractory GD, antithyroid drugs over 5 years with positive TRAb. Generation of the TCR library employed RNA extracted from PBMCs. The ends were cut back, 4 bases at V and 5 bases at J, with 14 bases in the middle. The germline CDR1 and CDR2 sequences are SEHNR and FQNEAQ (reference sequence). The CDR3 totals 15 residues.

The source was peripheral blood mononuclear cells (PBMCs), collected when the disease was refractory, from a patient treated with antithyroid drugs. This TCR derives from a female donor with Graves disease. V usage is TRBV7-9 and J usage is TRBJ2-2; D may correspond to TRBD1 or TRBD2 (5 bases each). In DNA, the CDR3 is TGTGCCAGCAGCTCCCGGGACGAATTAACCGGGGAGCTGTTTTTT. It encodes CASSSRDELTGELFF. Looking up the rest from reference TRBV7-9 and TRBJ2-2 gives the full variable domain: DTGVSQNPRHKITKRGQNVTFRCDPISEHNRLYWYRQTLGQGPEFLTYFQNEAQLEKSRLLSDRFSAERPKGSFSTLEIQRTEQGDSAMYLCASSSRDELTGELFFGEGSRLTVL.